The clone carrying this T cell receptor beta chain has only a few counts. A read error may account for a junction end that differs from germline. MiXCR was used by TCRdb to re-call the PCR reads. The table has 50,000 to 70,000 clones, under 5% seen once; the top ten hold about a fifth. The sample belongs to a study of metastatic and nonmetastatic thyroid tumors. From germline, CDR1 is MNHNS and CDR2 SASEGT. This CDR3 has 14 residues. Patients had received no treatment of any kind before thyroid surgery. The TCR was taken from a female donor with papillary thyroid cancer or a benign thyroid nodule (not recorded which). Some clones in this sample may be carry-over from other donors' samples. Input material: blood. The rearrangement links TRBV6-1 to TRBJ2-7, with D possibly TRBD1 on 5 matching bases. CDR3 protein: CAGRWWAGPYEQYF. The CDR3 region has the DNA TGTGCCGGCAGATGGTGGGCAGGGCCCTACGAGCAGTACTTC.